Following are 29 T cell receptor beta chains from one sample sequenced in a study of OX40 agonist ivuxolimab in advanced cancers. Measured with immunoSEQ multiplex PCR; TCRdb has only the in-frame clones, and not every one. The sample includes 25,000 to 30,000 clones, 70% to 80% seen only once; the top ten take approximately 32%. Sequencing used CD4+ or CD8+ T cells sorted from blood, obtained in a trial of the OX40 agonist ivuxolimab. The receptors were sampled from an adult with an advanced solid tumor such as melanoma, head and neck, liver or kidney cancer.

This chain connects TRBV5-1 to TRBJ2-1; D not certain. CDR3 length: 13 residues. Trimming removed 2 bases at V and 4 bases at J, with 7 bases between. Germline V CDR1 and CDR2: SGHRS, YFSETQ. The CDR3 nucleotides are TGCGCCAGCAGCTTTAAGGGATACAATGAGCAGTTCTTC. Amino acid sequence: CASSFKGYNEQFF.

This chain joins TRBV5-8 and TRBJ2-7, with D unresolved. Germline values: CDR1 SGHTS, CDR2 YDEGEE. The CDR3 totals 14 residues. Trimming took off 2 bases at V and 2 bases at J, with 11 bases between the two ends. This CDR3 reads CASSFSFRAYEQYF. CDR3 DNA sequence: TGTGCCAGCAGCTTTTCTTTCAGAGCCTACGAGCAGTACTTC.

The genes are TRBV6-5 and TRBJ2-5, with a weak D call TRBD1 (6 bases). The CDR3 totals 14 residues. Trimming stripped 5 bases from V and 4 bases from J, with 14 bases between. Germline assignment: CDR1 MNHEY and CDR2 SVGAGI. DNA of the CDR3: TGTGCCAGCAGTACTCGGACAGTCGGAGAGACCCAGTACTTC. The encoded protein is CASSTRTVGETQYF.

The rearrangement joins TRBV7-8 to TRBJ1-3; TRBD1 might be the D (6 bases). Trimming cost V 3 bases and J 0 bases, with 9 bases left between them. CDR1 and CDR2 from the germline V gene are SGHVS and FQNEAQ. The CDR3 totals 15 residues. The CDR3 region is CASSFGTSSGNTIYF. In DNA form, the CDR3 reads TGTGCCAGCAGCTTCGGGACAAGCTCTGGAAACACCATATATTTT.

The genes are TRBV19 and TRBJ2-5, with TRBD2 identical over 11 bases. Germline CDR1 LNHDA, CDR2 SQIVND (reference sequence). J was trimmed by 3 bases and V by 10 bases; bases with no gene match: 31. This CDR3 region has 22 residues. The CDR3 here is CATSHPSVPGESSGRAEETQYF. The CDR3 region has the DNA TGTGCCACCTCTCATCCCTCCGTACCGGGAGAGAGTAGCGGGAGGGCGGAAGAGACCCAGTACTTC.

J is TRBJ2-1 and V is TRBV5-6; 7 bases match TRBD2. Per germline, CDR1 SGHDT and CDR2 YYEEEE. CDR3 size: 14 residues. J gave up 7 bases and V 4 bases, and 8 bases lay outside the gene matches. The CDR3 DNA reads TGTGCCAGCAGCCTAGGACTAGGCCCGAATGAGCAGTTCTTC. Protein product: CASSLGLGPNEQFF.

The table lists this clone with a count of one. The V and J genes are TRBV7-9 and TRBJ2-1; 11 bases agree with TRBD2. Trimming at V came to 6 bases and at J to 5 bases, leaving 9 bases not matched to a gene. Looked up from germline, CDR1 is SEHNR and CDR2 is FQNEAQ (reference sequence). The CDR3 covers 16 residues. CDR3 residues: CASRALAGGPHNEQFF. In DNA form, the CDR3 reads TGTGCCAGCAGGGCGCTAGCGGGAGGTCCCCACAATGAGCAGTTCTTC.

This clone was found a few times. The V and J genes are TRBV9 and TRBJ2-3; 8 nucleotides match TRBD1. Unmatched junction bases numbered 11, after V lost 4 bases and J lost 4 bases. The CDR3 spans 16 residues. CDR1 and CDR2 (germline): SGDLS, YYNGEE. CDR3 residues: CASSQEATGEADTQYF. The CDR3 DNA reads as TGTGCCAGCAGCCAAGAGGCGACAGGGGAGGCAGATACGCAGTATTTT.

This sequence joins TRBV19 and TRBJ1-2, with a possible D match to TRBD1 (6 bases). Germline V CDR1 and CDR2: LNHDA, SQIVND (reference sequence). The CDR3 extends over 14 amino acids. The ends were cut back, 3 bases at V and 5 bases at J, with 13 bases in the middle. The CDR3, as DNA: TGTGCCAGTAGTATTGCGGGGGCTGGGTATGGCTACACCTTC. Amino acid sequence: CASSIAGAGYGYTF.

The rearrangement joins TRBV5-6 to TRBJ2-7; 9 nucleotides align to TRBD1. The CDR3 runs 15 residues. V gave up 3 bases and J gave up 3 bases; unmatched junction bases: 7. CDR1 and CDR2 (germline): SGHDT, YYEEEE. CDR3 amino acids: CASSSSGTGFYEQYF. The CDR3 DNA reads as TGTGCCAGCAGCTCATCCGGGACAGGGTTCTACGAGCAGTACTTC.

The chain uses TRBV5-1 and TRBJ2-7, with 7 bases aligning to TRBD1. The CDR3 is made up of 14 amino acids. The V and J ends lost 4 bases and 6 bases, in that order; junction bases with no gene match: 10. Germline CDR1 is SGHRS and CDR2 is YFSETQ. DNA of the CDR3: TGCGCCAGCAGCGAACTAAAGGGGGCTGCCGAGCAGTACTTC. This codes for CASSELKGAAEQYF.

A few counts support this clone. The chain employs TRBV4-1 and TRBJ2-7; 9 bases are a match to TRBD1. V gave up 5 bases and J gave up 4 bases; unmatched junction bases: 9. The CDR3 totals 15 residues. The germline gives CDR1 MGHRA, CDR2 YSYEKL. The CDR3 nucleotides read TGCGCCAGCAGCTCATACCCGGGACAGGGTTACGAGCAGTACTTC. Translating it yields CASSSYPGQGYEQYF.

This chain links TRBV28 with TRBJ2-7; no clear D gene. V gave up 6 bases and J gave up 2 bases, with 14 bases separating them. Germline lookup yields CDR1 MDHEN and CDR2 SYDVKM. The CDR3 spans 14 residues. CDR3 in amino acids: CASRPLRMTYEQYF. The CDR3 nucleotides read TGTGCCAGCAGACCCCTCCGGATGACCTACGAGCAGTACTTC.

CDR3 sequence: CASSDSRGYEQYF. The CDR3 nucleotides are TGTGCCAGCAGCGATAGCAGGGGTTACGAGCAGTACTTC. The rearrangement uses TRBV9 and TRBJ2-7, with a weak D call TRBD1 (6 bases). V gave up 3 bases and J gave up 4 bases, with 11 bases separating them. This CDR3 spans 13 amino acids. Germline loops: CDR1 SGDLS, CDR2 YYNGEE. Filled out from reference TRBV9 and TRBJ2-7, the complete variable domain reads DSGVTQTPKHLITATGQRVTLRCSPRSGDLSVYWYQQSLDQGLQFLIQYYNGEERAKGNILERFSAQQFPDLHSELNLSSLELGDSALYFCASSDSRGYEQYFGPGTRLTVT.

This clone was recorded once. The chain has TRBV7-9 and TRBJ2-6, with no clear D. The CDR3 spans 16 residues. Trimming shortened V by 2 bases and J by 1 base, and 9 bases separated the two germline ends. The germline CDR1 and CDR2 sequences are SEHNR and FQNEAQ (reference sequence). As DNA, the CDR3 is TGTGCCAGCAGCTTACGTACGGAATCTGGGGCCAACGTCCTGACTTTC. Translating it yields CASSLRTESGANVLTF.

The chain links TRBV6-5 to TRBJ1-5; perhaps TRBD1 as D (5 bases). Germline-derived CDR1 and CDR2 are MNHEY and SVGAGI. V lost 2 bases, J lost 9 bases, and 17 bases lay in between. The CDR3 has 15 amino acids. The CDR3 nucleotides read TGTGCCAGCAGTTACGGCAGGGAATTGGACTGGCCCCAGCATTTT. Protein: CASSYGRELDWPQHF.

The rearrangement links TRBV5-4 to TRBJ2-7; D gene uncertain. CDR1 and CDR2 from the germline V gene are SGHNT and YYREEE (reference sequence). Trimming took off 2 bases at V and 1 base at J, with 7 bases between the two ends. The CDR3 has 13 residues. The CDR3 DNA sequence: TGTGCCAGCAGCTTAATAGGGTCCTACGAGCAGTACTTC. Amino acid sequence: CASSLIGSYEQYF.

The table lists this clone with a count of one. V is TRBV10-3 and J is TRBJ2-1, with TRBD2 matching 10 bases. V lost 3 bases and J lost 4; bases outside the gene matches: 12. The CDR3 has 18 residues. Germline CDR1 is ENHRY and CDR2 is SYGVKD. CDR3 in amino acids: CAISDPGGSGRTYNEQFF. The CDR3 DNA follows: TGTGCCATCAGTGACCCCGGAGGTAGCGGGAGGACGTACAATGAGCAGTTCTTC.

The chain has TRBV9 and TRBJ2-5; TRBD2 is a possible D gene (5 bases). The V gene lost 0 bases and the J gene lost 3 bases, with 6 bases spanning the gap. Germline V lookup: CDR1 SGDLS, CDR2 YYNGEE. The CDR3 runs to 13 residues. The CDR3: CASSVGGKETQYF. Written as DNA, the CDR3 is TGTGCCAGCAGCGTAGGAGGGAAAGAGACCCAGTACTTC.

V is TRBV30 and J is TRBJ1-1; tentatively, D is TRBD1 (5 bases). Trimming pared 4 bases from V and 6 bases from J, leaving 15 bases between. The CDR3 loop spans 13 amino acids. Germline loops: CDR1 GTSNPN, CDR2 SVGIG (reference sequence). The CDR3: CAWNDGGASEAFF. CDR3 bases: TGTGCCTGGAATGACGGGGGAGCGTCTGAAGCTTTCTTT.

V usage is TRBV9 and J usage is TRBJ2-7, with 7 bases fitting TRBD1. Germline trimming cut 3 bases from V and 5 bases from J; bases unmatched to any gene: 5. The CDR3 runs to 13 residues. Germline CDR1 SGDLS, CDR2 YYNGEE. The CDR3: CASSAGQVDEQYF. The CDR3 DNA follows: TGTGCCAGCAGCGCCGGACAGGTTGACGAGCAGTACTTC.

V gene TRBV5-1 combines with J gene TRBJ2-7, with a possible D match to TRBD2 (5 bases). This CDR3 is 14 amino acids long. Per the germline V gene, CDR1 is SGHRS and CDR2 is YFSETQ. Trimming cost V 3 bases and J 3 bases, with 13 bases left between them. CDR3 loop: CASSSSTRVYEQYF. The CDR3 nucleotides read TGCGCCAGCAGCTCGAGTACTAGGGTCTACGAGCAGTACTTC.

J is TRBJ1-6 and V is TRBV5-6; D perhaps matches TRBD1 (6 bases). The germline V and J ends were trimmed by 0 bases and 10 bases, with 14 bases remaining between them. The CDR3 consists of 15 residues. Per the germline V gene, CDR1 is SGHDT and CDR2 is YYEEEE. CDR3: CASSLGSGAASPLHF. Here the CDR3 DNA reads TGTGCCAGCAGCTTGGGTTCGGGGGCCGCCTCACCCCTCCACTTT.

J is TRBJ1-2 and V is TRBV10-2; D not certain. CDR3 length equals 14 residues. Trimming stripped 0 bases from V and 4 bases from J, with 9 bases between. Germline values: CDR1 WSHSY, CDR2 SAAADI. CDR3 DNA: TGCGCCAGCAGTGAGTCGCTCGCTTTCTATGGCTACACCTTC. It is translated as CASSESLAFYGYTF.

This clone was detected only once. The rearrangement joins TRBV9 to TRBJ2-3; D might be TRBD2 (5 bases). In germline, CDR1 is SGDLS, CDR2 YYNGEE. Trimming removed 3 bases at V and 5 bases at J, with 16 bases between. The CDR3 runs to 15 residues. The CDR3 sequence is CASSAPPKAVDTQYF. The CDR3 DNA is TGTGCCAGCAGCGCGCCCCCAAAAGCGGTAGATACGCAGTATTTT.

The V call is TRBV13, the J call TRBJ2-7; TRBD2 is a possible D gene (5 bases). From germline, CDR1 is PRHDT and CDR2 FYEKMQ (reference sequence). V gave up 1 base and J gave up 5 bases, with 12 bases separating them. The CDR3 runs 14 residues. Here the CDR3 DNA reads TGTGCCAGCAGCTTAGCCATGAGGGTCGACGAGCAGTACTTC. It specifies CASSLAMRVDEQYF.

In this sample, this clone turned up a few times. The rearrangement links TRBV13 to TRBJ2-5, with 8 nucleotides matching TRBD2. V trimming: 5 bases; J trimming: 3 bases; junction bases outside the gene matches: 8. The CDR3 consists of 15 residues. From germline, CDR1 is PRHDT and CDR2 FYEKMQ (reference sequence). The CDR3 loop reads CASSPRGSGEETQYF. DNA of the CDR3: TGTGCCAGCAGCCCCCGGGGTAGCGGGGAAGAGACCCAGTACTTC.

CDR3 sequence (DNA): TGTGCCAGCAGCGGGCTAGCGGGATGGAGCTCCTACAATGAGCAGTTCTTC. Encoded protein: CASSGLAGWSSYNEQFF. The V gene is TRBV11-2, the J gene TRBJ2-1; 9 bases are shared with TRBD2. Germline CDR1 SGHAT, CDR2 FQNNGV. CDR3 length equals 17 residues. The J segment lost 0 bases and the V segment lost 5 bases, leaving 8 bases of the junction unmatched.

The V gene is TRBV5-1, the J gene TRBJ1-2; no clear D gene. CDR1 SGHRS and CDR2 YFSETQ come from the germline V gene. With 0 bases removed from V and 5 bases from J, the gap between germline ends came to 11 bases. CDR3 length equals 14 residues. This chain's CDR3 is CASSLAGSTYGYTF. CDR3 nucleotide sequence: TGCGCCAGCAGCTTGGCCGGGTCCACGTATGGCTACACCTTC.